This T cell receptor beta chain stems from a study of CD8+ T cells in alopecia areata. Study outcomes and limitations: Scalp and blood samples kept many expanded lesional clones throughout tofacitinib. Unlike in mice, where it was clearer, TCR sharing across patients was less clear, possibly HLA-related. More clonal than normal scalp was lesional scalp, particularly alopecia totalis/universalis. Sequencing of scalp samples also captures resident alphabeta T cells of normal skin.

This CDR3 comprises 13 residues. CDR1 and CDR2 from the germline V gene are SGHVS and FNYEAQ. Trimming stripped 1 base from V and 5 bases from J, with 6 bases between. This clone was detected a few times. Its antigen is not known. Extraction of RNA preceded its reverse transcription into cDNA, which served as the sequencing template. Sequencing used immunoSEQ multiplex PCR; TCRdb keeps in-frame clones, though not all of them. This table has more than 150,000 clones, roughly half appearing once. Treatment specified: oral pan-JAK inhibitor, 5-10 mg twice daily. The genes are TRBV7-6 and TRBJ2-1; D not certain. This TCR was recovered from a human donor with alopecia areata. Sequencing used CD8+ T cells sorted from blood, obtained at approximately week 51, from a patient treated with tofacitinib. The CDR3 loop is CASSLGIHNEQFF. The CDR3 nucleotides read TGTGCCAGCAGCTTAGGGATTCACAATGAGCAGTTCTTC.